Each of the 2 T cell receptor beta chains below was sequenced from the same sample in a study of T cell responses to AZD1222 COVID-19 vaccine. Some clones are missing from TCRdb's copy, which holds only in-frame ones; the method was immunoSEQ multiplex PCR. The data contain 100,000 to 150,000 clones, 70% to 90% of them singletons. Sequences were derived from peripheral blood, sampled on day 0 of AZD1222 vaccination. Every receptor here comes from an adult in good health.

This rearrangement joins TRBV25-1 to TRBJ1-2; possibly TRBD1 for D (5 bases). The CDR3 has 14 amino acids. The germline V gene has CDR1 MGHDK and CDR2 SYGVNS. Trimming pared 5 bases from V and 3 bases from J, leaving 13 bases between. CDR3: CASSKSGQDYGYTF. CDR3 nucleotide sequence: TGTGCCAGCAGTAAATCAGGGCAGGACTATGGCTACACCTTC.

This chain connects TRBV7-2 to TRBJ2-5; TRBD2 aligns across 7 bases. Germline V lookup: CDR1 SGHTA, CDR2 FQGNSA. The CDR3 is 15 residues long. V lost 4 bases, J lost 3 bases, and 8 bases stayed unmatched. The CDR3 coding sequence is TGTGCCAGCAGCTCAAGCGGGACTCCCAAAGAGACCCAGTACTTC. Its translation is CASSSSGTPKETQYF.